This T cell receptor (beta chain) was sequenced in a study of spatial heterogeneity in lung cancer. Looking at the study overall: Across the raw uncorrected reads, a unique TCR and UMI combination was observed, on average, more than ten times. Study conclusions and caveats: Counts of expanded alpha and beta TCRs within tumors tracked the tumor nonsynonymous mutation count.

A single record per CDR3 protein comes from TCRdb applying MiXCR to the 5' RACE reads. The repertoire consists of over 3,500 distinct CDR3 sequences, with about a tenth occurring once and the leading ten covering around two thirds. CDR1 SGHAT and CDR2 FQNNGV come from the germline V gene. J lost 9 bases, V lost 6 bases, and 10 bases had no gene match. This CDR3 has 14 amino acids. This clonotype counts as medium-sized (0.01 to 0.1%). No antigen is known for it. Time point reported: sample taken at primary tumor resection. Sequencing covered unsorted whole RNA taken from tumor, nontumor lung or frozen PBMC.

This clonotype was obtained from a male donor with early-stage non-small cell lung cancer. The chain has TRBV11-2 and TRBJ2-1; the match to TRBD2 covers 8 bases. This specimen consisted of lung tumor tissue, obtained at surgery. The DNA for the CDR3 is TGTGCCAGCAGGGGCGAAGCGGGGGAGGCTGAGCAGTTCTTC. Its translation is CASRGEAGEAEQFF. The variable domain in full, completed from reference TRBV11-2 and TRBJ2-1, reads EAGVAQSPRYKIIEKRQSVAFWCNPISGHATLYWYQQILGQGPKLLIQFQNNGVVDDSQLPKDRFSAERLKGVDSTLKIQPAKLEDSAVYLCASRGEAGEAEQFFGPGTRLTVL.